Listed here are 9 T cell receptor beta chains from one sample, sequenced in a study of control samples from healthy donors and cancer patients. The protocol was immunoSEQ multiplex PCR, while the TCRdb copy is restricted to in-frame clones and leaves out a portion. This table has some 110,000 clones, 88% appearing once. Sequencing was performed on blood. Receptors originate from a woman between 65 and 79 years old in good health.

The genes are TRBV15 and TRBJ2-3, with 8 bases identical to TRBD2. Germline CDR1 is LNHNV and CDR2 is YYDKDF (reference sequence). CDR3 length: 16 amino acids. V lost 5 bases, J lost 0 bases, and 7 bases stayed unmatched. CDR3 loop: CATSAEGLDSTDTQYF. The CDR3 DNA is TGTGCCACCAGCGCGGAGGGACTAGACAGCACAGATACGCAGTATTTT.

This chain connects TRBV6-5 to TRBJ1-3, with 9 bases identical to TRBD1. Germline V gene lookup returns CDR1 MNHEY and CDR2 SVGAGI. The CDR3 has 14 amino acids. V lost 6 bases, J lost 4 bases, and 4 bases stayed unmatched. CDR3 DNA sequence: TGTGCCAGCAGAGCGGGACAGGGCGGAAACACCATATATTTT. It is translated as CASRAGQGGNTIYF.

V usage is TRBV5-1 and J usage is TRBJ2-1, with a tentative D call TRBD2 (5 bases). Germline assignment: CDR1 SGHRS and CDR2 YFSETQ. V lost 4 bases and J lost 3, with 17 bases in between. The CDR3 is 16 amino acids. The CDR3 nucleotides read TGCGCCAGCAGCACGGGCGGAGGTTCTGTCTACAATGAGCAGTTCTTC. It specifies CASSTGGGSVYNEQFF.

The V call is TRBV7-9, the J call TRBJ1-2; 7 positions agree with TRBD1. This CDR3 has 14 residues. Germline V lookup: CDR1 SEHNR, CDR2 FQNEAQ (reference sequence). V trimming: 5 bases; J trimming: 6 bases; junction bases outside the gene matches: 9. The chain's CDR3 is CASSGRGGDDGYTF. The CDR3 DNA reads as TGTGCCAGCAGCGGGAGAGGGGGCGACGATGGCTACACCTTC.

The rearrangement links TRBV4-1 to TRBJ1-2; D remains ambiguous. V was clipped by 0 bases and J by 8 bases, with 16 bases between them. The CDR3 is 15 residues long. CDR1 and CDR2 (germline): MGHRA, YSYEKL. CDR3: CASSQDLADSGGYTF. DNA of the CDR3: TGCGCCAGCAGCCAAGATTTGGCAGACTCCGGCGGCTACACCTTC.

J is TRBJ1-4 and V is TRBV7-2, with D possibly TRBD1 on 6 matching bases. Germline lookup yields CDR1 SGHTA and CDR2 FQGNSA. The V end was cut by 2 bases, the J end by 7 bases, with 17 bases between. The CDR3 contains 16 residues. The chain's CDR3 is CASSLTGIEGGEKLFF. In DNA form, the CDR3 reads TGTGCCAGCAGCTTAACAGGGATCGAGGGTGGTGAAAAACTGTTTTTT.

The rearrangement joins TRBV5-1 to TRBJ2-1; no clear D gene. CDR3 length: 15 residues. Trimming took 4 bases from V and 0 from J, leaving 11 bases between them. CDR1 and CDR2 (germline): SGHRS, YFSETQ. The CDR3 sequence is CASSPLQSSYNEQFF. The CDR3 coding sequence is TGCGCCAGCAGCCCGTTGCAAAGCTCCTACAATGAGCAGTTCTTC. Combining the CDR3 with reference TRBV5-1 and TRBJ2-1 gives the whole variable domain KAGVTQTPRYLIKTRGQQVTLSCSPISGHRSVSWYQQTPGQGLQFLFEYFSETQRNKGNFPGRFSGRQFSNSRSEMNVSTLELGDSALYLCASSPLQSSYNEQFFGPGTRLTVL.

The CDR3 region is CASSNPPDTQYF. The CDR3 DNA sequence: TGCGCCAGCAGCAACCCCCCGGATACGCAGTATTTT. This chain links TRBV5-1 with TRBJ2-3; D unresolved. The V end was cut by 4 bases, the J end by 6 bases, with 9 bases between. The CDR3 has 12 amino acids. Looked up from germline, CDR1 is SGHRS and CDR2 is YFSETQ.

In DNA form, the CDR3 reads TGCAGCGTTGAATATTCCGGGACTCAGCCCTACGAGCAGTACTTC. Its translation is CSVEYSGTQPYEQYF. The J gene is TRBJ2-7, the V gene TRBV29-1; D perhaps matches TRBD2 (6 bases). The CDR3 is 15 amino acids. CDR1 is SQVTM and CDR2 is ANQGSEA in the germline V gene. With 2 bases removed from V and 2 bases from J, the gap between germline ends came to 16 bases.